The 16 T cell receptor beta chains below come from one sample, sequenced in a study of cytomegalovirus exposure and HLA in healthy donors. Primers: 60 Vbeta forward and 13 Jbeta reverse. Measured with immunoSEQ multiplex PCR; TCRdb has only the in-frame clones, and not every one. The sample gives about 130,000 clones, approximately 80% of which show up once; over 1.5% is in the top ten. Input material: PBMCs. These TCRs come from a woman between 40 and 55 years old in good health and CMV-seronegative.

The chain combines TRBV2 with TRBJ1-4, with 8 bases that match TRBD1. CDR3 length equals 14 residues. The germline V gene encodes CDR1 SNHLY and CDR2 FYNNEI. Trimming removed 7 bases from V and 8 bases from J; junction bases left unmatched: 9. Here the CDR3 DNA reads TGTGCCAGCACCAATCAGGGGGCTGGGGAAAAACTGTTTTTT. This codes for CASTNQGAGEKLFF.

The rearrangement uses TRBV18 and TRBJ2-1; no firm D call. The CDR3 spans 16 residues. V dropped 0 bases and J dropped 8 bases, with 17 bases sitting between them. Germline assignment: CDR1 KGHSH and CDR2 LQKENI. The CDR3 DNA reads TGTGCCAGCTCACCACCCTCCCGTCAGCCCGAGGATGAGCAGTTCTTC. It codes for CASSPPSRQPEDEQFF. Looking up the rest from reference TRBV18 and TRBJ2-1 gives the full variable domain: NAGVMQNPRHLVRRRGQEARLRCSPMKGHSHVYWYRQLPEEGLKFMVYLQKENIIDESGMPKERFSAEFPKEGPSILRIQQVVRGDSAAYFCASSPPSRQPEDEQFFGPGTRLTVL.

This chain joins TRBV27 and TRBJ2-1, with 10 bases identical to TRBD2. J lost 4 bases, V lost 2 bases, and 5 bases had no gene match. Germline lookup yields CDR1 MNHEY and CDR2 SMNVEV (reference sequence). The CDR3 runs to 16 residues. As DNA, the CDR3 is TGTGCCAGCAGTTTAGAACTAGCGGGAATATACAATGAGCAGTTCTTC. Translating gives CASSLELAGIYNEQFF.

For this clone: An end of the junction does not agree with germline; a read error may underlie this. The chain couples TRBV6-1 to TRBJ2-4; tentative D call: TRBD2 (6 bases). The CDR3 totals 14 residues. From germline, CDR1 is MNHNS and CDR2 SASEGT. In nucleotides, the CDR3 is TGTGCCAGCAGTTTGGGGGGAGTGAGAAACAGTCAGTACTTC. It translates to CASSLGGVRNSQYF.

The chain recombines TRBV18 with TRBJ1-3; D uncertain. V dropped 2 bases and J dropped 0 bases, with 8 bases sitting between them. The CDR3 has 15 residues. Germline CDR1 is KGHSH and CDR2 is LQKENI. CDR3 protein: CASSPYSTSGNTIYF. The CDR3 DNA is TGTGCCAGCTCACCATACAGCACCTCTGGAAACACCATATATTTT.

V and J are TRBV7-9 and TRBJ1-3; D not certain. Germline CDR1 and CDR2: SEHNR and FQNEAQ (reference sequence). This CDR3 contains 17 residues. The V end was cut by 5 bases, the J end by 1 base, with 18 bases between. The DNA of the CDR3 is TGTGCCAGCAGCCCCCCCGGAGGCCCCGGATCTGGAAACACCATATATTTT. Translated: CASSPPGGPGSGNTIYF.

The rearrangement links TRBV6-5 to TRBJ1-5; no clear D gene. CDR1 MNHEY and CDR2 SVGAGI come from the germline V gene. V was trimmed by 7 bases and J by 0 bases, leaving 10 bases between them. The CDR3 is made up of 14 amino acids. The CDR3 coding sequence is TGTGCCAGCACCCCAGATTATAGCAATCAGCCCCAGCATTTT. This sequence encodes CASTPDYSNQPQHF.

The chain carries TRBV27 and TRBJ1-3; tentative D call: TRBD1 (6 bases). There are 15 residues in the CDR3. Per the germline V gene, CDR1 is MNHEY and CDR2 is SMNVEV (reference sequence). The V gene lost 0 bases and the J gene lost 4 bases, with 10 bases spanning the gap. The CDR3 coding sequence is TGTGCCAGCAGTTTATCAACAGGGCCCGGAAACACCATATATTTT. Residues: CASSLSTGPGNTIYF.

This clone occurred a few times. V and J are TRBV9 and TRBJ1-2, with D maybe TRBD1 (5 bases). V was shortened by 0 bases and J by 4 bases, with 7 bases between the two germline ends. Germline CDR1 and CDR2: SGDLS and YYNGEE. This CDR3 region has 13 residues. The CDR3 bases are TGTGCCAGCAGCGTAGGACAGACCTATGGCTACACCTTC. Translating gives CASSVGQTYGYTF.

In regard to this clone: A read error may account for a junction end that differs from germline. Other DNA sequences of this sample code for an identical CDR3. The CDR3 loop is CAGSGLAGNSQYF. The CDR3 DNA follows: TGTGCCGGATCGGGACTAGCGGGAAACAGTCAGTACTTC. This sequence joins TRBV30 and TRBJ2-4, with 13 bases aligning to TRBD2. Germline lookup yields CDR1 GTSNPN and CDR2 SVGIG (reference sequence). This CDR3 contains 13 residues.

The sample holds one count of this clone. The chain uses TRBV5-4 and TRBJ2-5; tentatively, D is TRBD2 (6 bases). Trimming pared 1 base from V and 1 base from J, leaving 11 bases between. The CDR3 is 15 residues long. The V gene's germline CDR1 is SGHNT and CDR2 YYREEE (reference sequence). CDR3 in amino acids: CASSLKSGGQETQYF. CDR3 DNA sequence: TGTGCCAGCAGCTTGAAGTCCGGGGGCCAAGAGACCCAGTACTTC.

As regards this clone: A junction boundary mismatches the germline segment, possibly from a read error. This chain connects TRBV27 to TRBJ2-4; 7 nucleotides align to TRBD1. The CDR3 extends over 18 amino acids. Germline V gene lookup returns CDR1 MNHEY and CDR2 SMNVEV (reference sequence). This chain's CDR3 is CASSLSPNRGIDKNSQYF. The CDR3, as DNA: TGTGCCAGCAGTTTATCCCCCAACAGGGGCATCGACAAAAACAGTCAGTACTTC.

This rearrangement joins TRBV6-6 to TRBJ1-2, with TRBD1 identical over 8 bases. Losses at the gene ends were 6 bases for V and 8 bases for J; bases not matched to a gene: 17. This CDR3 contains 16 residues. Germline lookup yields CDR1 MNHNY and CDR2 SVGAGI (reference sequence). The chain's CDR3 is CASSTGTGQALSGYTF. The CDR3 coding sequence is TGTGCCAGCAGCACTGGGACAGGCCAAGCGTTGAGCGGCTACACCTTC.

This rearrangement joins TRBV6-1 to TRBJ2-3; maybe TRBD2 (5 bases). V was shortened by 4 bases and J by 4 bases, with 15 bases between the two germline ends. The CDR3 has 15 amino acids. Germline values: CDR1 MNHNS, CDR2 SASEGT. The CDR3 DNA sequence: TGTGCCAGCAGTGGAGGGTTGAACGGTGCAGATACGCAGTATTTT. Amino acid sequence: CASSGGLNGADTQYF.

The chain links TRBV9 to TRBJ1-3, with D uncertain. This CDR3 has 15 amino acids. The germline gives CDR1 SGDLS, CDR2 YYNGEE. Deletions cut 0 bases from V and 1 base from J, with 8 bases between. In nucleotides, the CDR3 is TGTGCCAGCAGCGTAGGAGAACGATCTGGAAACACCATATATTTT. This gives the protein CASSVGERSGNTIYF.

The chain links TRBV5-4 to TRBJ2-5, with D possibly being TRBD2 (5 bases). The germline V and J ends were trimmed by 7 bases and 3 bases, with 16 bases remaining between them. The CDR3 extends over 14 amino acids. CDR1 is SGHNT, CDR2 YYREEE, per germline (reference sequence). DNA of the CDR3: TGTGCCAGCGATGCGGGCGGAGGAAAAGAGACCCAGTACTTC. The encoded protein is CASDAGGGKETQYF.